This T cell receptor beta chain was retrieved from a study of Graves' ophthalmopathy and Graves' hyperthyroidism. V shed 5 bases and J shed 4 bases, with 17 bases lying between them. The germline V gene encodes CDR1 DFQATT and CDR2 SNEGSKA (reference sequence). The CDR3 length is 14 residues. The authors amplified TCR beta CDR3 regions, and they did so from RNA transcripts for repertoire sequencing. In the first round, RT-PCR was carried out with HTBI primers, and a multiplex PCR formed the second round. TCRdb re-derived calls from the multiplex PCR reads in MiXCR, one entry per CDR3 protein. Altogether roughly 480,000 distinct CDR3 sequences are present, 13% to 15% being singletons, with the ten largest covering over 7.5%. This clonotype has a count of ten or more.

The source of this sequence is a woman aged 25-40 years with Graves' ophthalmopathy. The sample taken for sequencing was blood. The chain carries TRBV20-1 and TRBJ1-1, with D perhaps TRBD1 (5 bases). The CDR3 DNA reads as TGCAGTGCTGGACTACAGGTGGCGGGCACTGAAGCTTTCTTT. Amino acid sequence: CSAGLQVAGTEAFF.